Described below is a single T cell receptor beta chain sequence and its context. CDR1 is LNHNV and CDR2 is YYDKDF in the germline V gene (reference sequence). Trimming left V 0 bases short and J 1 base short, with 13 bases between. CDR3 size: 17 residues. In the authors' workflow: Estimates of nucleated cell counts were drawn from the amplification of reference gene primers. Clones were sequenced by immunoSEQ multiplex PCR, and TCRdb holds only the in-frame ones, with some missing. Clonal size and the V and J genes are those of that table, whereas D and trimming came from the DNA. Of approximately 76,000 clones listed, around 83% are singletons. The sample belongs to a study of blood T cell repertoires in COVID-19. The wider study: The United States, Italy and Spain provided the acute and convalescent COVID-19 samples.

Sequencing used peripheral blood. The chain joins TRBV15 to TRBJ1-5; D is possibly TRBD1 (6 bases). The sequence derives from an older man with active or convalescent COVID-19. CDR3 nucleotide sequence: TGTGCCACCAGCAGAGATTCTCACAGGGTAAGCAATCAGCCCCAGCATTTT. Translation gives CATSRDSHRVSNQPQHF.